This paragraph covers one TCR beta chain sequence. There are 14 residues in the CDR3. Between the trimmed V and J ends, which lost 3 bases and 0 bases, there was a span of 6 bases. The germline gives CDR1 KGHSH, CDR2 LQKENI. The sample is drawn from a study of CD8 T cells in Susac syndrome. An amount of RNA that ranged from roughly 0.5 to 1 ug was reverse transcribed with random hexamers. TCRdb recomputed calls from the immunoSEQ multiplex PCR reads with MiXCR, one row per CDR3 protein. The repertoire consists of about 150,000 distinct CDR3 sequences, with around 95% occurring once and the leading ten covering about 0.15%.

The clonotype comes from a human donor with multiple sclerosis. This rearrangement joins TRBV18 to TRBJ1-5, with unresolved D. The sample taken for sequencing was CD8+ T cells from PBMCs. CDR3 in amino acids: CASSPEDSNQPQHF. The CDR3 nucleotides are TGTGCCAGCTCACCTGAAGATAGCAATCAGCCCCAGCATTTT.